This TCR beta chain appears in the sequencing data of a study of CD8+CD57+ T cells in acquired aplastic anemia. Overall study context: Where healthy donors were concerned, CD4+ cells averaged approximately 9.8 million reads.

The CDR3 has 15 residues. Germline V CDR1 and CDR2: SGHDT, YYEEEE. Trimming at V came to 0 bases and at J to 7 bases, leaving 4 bases not matched to a gene. Profiling of TCR beta VDJ combinations and CDR3 sequences used genomic DNA as template. Each CDR3 protein gets one entry after TCRdb re-called the reads with MiXCR. This table holds about 160,000 distinct CDR3 sequences, around 40% found once. The source material was sorted CD4+, CD8+, or CD8+CD57+ T cells (not recorded which) from PBMCs. The receptor was derived from a human donor in good health. V gene TRBV5-6 combines with J gene TRBJ1-6; TRBD1 matches 7 bases. The CDR3 spells CASSLGAGGNSPLHF. The DNA of the CDR3 is TGTGCCAGCAGCTTGGGGGCAGGGGGAAATTCACCCCTCCACTTT.